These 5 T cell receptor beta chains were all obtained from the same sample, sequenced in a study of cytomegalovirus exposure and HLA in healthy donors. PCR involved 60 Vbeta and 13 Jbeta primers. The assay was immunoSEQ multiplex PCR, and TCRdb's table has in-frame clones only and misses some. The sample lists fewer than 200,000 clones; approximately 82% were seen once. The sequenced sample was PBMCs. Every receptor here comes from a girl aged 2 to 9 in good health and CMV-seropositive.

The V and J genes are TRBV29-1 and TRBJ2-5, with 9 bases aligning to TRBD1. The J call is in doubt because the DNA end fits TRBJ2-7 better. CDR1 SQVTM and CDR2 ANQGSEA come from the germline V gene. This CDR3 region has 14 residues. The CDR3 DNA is TGCAGCGCCCTTAGACAGGGGGTGACGGACGAGCAGTACTTC. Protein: CSALRQGVTDEQYF.

This CDR3 reads CASSIRTQTDTQYF. CDR3 nucleotide sequence: TGTGCCAGCAGCATTAGGACACAAACAGATACGCAGTATTTT. J is TRBJ2-3 and V is TRBV11-3, with a tentative D call TRBD1 (5 bases). Trimming removed 5 bases at V and 3 bases at J, with 12 bases between. This CDR3 spans 14 amino acids. Germline V gene data show CDR1 as SGHNT and CDR2 as YENEEA.

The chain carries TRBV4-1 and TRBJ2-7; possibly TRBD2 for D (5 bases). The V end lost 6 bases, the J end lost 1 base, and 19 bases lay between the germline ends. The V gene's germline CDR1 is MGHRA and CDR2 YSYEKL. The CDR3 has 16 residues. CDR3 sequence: CASRMDSSGLSYEQYF. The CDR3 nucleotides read TGCGCCAGCAGGATGGATAGTTCGGGGTTATCCTACGAGCAGTACTTC.

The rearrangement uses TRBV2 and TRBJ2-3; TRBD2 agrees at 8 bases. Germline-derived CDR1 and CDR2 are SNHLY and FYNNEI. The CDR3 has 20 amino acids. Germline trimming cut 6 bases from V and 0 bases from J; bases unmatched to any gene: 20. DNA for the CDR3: TGTGCCAGCAGCACTGTCGGTAGCGGGGCCTACCAACCCAGCACAGATACGCAGTATTTT. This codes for CASSTVGSGAYQPSTDTQYF.

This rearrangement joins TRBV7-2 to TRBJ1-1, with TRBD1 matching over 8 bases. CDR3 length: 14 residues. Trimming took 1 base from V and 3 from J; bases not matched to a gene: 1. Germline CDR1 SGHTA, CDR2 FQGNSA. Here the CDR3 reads CASSLDRGDTEAFF. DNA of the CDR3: TGTGCCAGCAGCTTAGACAGGGGGGACACTGAAGCTTTCTTT.